This passage covers 16 T cell receptor beta chains from one sample sequenced in a study of T cells in Graves' hyperthyroidism and ophthalmopathy. Amplified regions were TCR beta CDR3 sequences from RNA transcripts. A set of HTBI primers served as the primers for a first-round RT-PCR of the TCR CDR3. A single record per CDR3 protein comes from TCRdb applying MiXCR to the multiplex PCR reads. The table records 350,000 or so distinct CDR3 sequences, around 23% of them present only once. Sequencing used blood. The receptors shown here come from a woman in her forties or fifties with Graves' hyperthyroidism.

In this sample, this clonotype turned up many times. The rearrangement uses TRBV29-1 and TRBJ2-1, with 15 positions matching TRBD2. The CDR3 totals 18 residues. Unmatched junction bases numbered 9, after V lost 6 bases and J lost 0 bases. The V gene's germline CDR1 is SQVTM and CDR2 ANQGSEA. CDR3: CSVLGTSGGSDSYNEQFF. The DNA of the CDR3 is TGCAGCGTCTTGGGGACTAGCGGGGGGTCCGACTCCTACAATGAGCAGTTCTTC.

This clonotype was counted between two and nine times. The rearrangement uses TRBV25-1 and TRBJ1-1; 8 bases align to TRBD1. With V trimmed by 5 bases and J by 5 bases, 4 bases remained unmatched. The germline gives CDR1 MGHDK, CDR2 SYGVNS. This CDR3 has 13 residues. This CDR3 is CASSQGAWTEAFF. The CDR3 nucleotides read TGTGCCAGCAGTCAGGGGGCTTGGACTGAAGCTTTCTTT.

The genes are TRBV20-1 and TRBJ2-3; D possibly uses TRBD1 or TRBD2 (5 bases each). CDR3 length equals 14 residues. Trimming took off 4 bases at V and 5 bases at J, with 16 bases between the two ends. Germline CDR1 and CDR2: DFQATT and SNEGSKA (reference sequence). The CDR3 sequence is CSATTGDPQDTQYF. CDR3 sequence (DNA): TGCAGTGCTACCACCGGGGACCCCCAAGATACGCAGTATTTT.

This clonotype showed up many times. V and J are TRBV4-2 and TRBJ2-7, with D unresolved. Trimming cost V 3 bases and J 4 bases, with 13 bases left between them. The CDR3 extends over 14 amino acids. Looked up from germline, CDR1 is LGHNA and CDR2 is YNFKEQ. The CDR3 sequence: CASSHPGRSYEQYF. The CDR3 nucleotides read TGTGCCAGCAGCCATCCGGGCCGGAGTTACGAGCAGTACTTC.

The rearrangement joins TRBV30 to TRBJ2-3, with TRBD2 matching 12 bases. Germline CDR1 reads GTSNPN; CDR2 reads SVGIG (reference sequence). V was pared by 3 bases and J by 6 bases, with 4 bases of the junction left unmatched. The CDR3 length is 14 residues. Here the CDR3 DNA reads TGTGCCTGGAGCCGCGGACTAGCGGGGGATACGCAGTATTTT. This gives the protein CAWSRGLAGDTQYF.

Regarding this clonotype: Here the CDR3 omits its conserved ending phenylalanine or tryptophan, so a read error is the likely source. The V and J genes are TRBV2 and TRBJ1-2; D is unclear. The germline CDR1 and CDR2 sequences are SNHLY and FYNNEI. The V gene lost 6 bases and the J gene lost 3 bases, with 8 bases spanning the gap. CDR3 length: 12 residues. The CDR3 region is CASRRAYYGYTS. The CDR3 DNA follows: TGTGCCAGCAGGAGGGCCTACTATGGCTACACCTCC.

As for this clonotype: A much larger clone is a single base away; this may be a read error. This chain links TRBV5-1 with TRBJ2-3, with 9 bases fitting TRBD2. Germline V gene data show CDR1 as SGHRS and CDR2 as YFSETQ. This CDR3 spans 16 amino acids. With V trimmed by 0 bases and J by 5 bases, 7 bases remained unmatched. The CDR3: CASSLDASGVVDTQYF. DNA of the CDR3: TGCGCCAGCAGCTTGGACGCTAGCGGGGTGGTAGATACGCAGTATTTT.

The chain carries TRBV7-9 and TRBJ2-7, with 11 bases lining up with TRBD2. Germline V gene data show CDR1 as SEHNR and CDR2 as FQNEAQ (reference sequence). The CDR3 totals 16 residues. V lost 5 bases, J lost 1 base, and 7 bases stayed unmatched. In nucleotides, the CDR3 is TGTGCCAGCAGCCTAACTAGCGGGAGTAGGTCCTACGAGCAGTACTTC. Amino acids: CASSLTSGSRSYEQYF.

At least ten counts were recorded for this clonotype. The chain employs TRBV6-1 and TRBJ2-5; D unresolved. This CDR3 contains 12 residues. V shed 8 bases and J shed 4 bases, with 11 bases lying between them. Germline loops: CDR1 MNHNS, CDR2 SASEGT. The CDR3 spells CASPSPGETQYF. The CDR3 DNA reads TGTGCCAGCCCGTCTCCGGGAGAGACCCAGTACTTC.

This clonotype showed up just a few times. V gene TRBV5-6 combines with J gene TRBJ2-2, with D perhaps TRBD1 (5 bases). The CDR3 runs to 16 residues. Per the germline V gene, CDR1 is SGHDT and CDR2 is YYEEEE. The germline V and J ends were trimmed by 4 bases and 4 bases, with 17 bases remaining between them. The CDR3: CASSQGRQMGTGELFF. The CDR3 DNA reads TGTGCCAGCAGCCAAGGAAGACAGATGGGCACCGGGGAGCTGTTTTTT.

This clonotype was observed many times. J is TRBJ1-5 and V is TRBV29-1; tentative D call: TRBD1 (6 bases). CDR3 length: 14 amino acids. V was cut by 2 bases and J by 5 bases, with 13 bases left in between. CDR1 is SQVTM and CDR2 is ANQGSEA in the germline V gene. CDR3 sequence (DNA): TGCAGCGTTGAAACTGCGGGGGGCGATCAGCCCCAGCATTTT. Its protein is CSVETAGGDQPQHF.

This clonotype was detected ten times or more. The chain has TRBV28 and TRBJ2-1; 13 bases agree with TRBD2. The length of the CDR3 is 15 residues. J was trimmed by 8 bases and V by 6 bases; bases with no gene match: 7. Germline V gene lookup returns CDR1 MDHEN and CDR2 SYDVKM. The CDR3 bases are TGTGCCAGCAGCGCCGGACTAGCGGGAGCCTATGAGCAGTTCTTC. It is translated as CASSAGLAGAYEQFF.

The rearrangement uses TRBV2 and TRBJ2-1; D is possibly TRBD2 (6 bases). CDR3 length: 15 amino acids. The germline V gene encodes CDR1 SNHLY and CDR2 FYNNEI. Trimming shortened V by 3 bases and J by 7 bases, and 16 bases separated the two germline ends. The CDR3 region has the DNA TGTGCCAGCAGTGATAACAGCGGAGGGGCGAATGAGCAGTTCTTC. This gives the protein CASSDNSGGANEQFF.

In this sample, this clonotype turned up once. This chain uses TRBV4-1 with TRBJ1-1; D is unresolved. This CDR3 has 14 amino acids. Germline V gene data show CDR1 as MGHRA and CDR2 as YSYEKL. The V gene lost 1 base and the J gene lost 3 bases, with 9 bases spanning the gap. The CDR3 loop is CASSQVIGDTEAFF. In DNA, the CDR3 is TGCGCCAGCAGCCAAGTAATTGGGGACACTGAAGCTTTCTTT.

This clonotype was seen once. CDR3 region: CASSDPGQGAYEQYF. The CDR3 DNA sequence: TGTGCCAGCAGTGATCCGGGACAGGGAGCCTACGAGCAGTACTTC. V and J are TRBV2 and TRBJ2-7; 9 bases map to TRBD1. Losses at the gene ends were 3 bases for V and 2 bases for J; bases not matched to a gene: 5. The CDR3 is made up of 15 amino acids. Germline values: CDR1 SNHLY, CDR2 FYNNEI.

This clonotype was recorded at least ten times. The chain joins TRBV27 to TRBJ2-7; possibly TRBD1 for D (5 bases). V dropped 5 bases and J dropped 0 bases, with 17 bases sitting between them. The CDR3 runs to 16 residues. Per germline, CDR1 MNHEY and CDR2 SMNVEV (reference sequence). DNA of the CDR3: TGTGCCAGCAGTCCCCTAACAGGTCCTAGCTCCTACGAGCAGTACTTC. Amino acids: CASSPLTGPSSYEQYF.